Here is one T cell receptor beta chain with its context. Its specific antigen is unknown. There are no base qualities to consult, and no much larger clone falls within one base. The patients picked for sequencing were ones in whom flow cytometry had shown an expansion of CD8+CD57+ cells. Severe acquired aplastic anemia was diagnosed in all patients according to International Study of Aplastic Anemia and Agranulocytosis and Camitta criteria. No patient had received any therapy when blood was sampled. In the study, sorted CD4+ and CD8+ blood T cells from patients with severe aplastic anemia and from healthy subjects underwent deep sequencing of TCR repertoires. Patients were enrolled under clinicaltrials.gov protocols 00001620, 01623167, 00001397, 00071045, 00081523 and 00961064 in the USA. Ficoll-Paque density gradient centrifugation was used to isolate peripheral blood mononuclear cells. Before DNA was extracted, CD4+ and CD8+ T cells were sorted using either FACS or magnetic beads.

This record comes from a study of CD8+CD57+ T cells in acquired aplastic anemia (dated by TCRdb to 2016 to 2019). Regarding the study in general: DNA extracted from sorted CD4+ and CD8+ cells had a mean of roughly 3.3 ug, with a range of roughly 0.17 to 27.4 ug. A CD8+CD57+ expansion meant a frequency higher than the mean frequency seen in healthy subjects.

V loses 5 bases, J loses 6 bases, and the germline ends lie 14 bases apart. CDR1 SGHVS and CDR2 FQNEAQ were looked up in the germline V gene. The CDR3 contains 13 residues, cysteine and phenylalanine counted. Of the read, only the CDR3 DNA is kept; its 39 bases are in frame from base 1. Results and caveats for the whole study, not just this receptor: Roughly 30 CD8+ CDR3 sequences were shared between patients and controls but appeared highly expressed in patients and within their immunodominant clones. No significant difference in CD8+ Simpson's diversity was found between patients and healthy controls (P=0.060).

Profiling of TCR beta VDJ combinations and CDR3 sequences used genomic DNA as the template. An Illumina HiSeq 2000 was the platform used for TCR repertoire sequencing. Per the original workflow: TRBV/TRBJ rearrangement plots, CDR3 size and DJ length profiles, and Simpson's diversity index were used to assess repertoires. The most abundant DNA sequence in the deep sequencing data was defined as the immunodominant clone. CDR3 amino acid sequences were checked for sharing between subjects and were compared against published repertoires and the VDJdb database. TCRdb passed the public sequencing reads through fastp at Q25 and MiXCR, retaining productive beta sequences. A single entry per CDR3 protein holds the most common genes and DNA from its merged rows. The V and J calls shown here were made by TCRdb, not taken from the authors' results. The sample table records approximately 190,000 distinct CDR3 sequences; less than 60% of these occur just once. 8% to 10% of the sample is taken by the ten largest.

Recombination joined TRBV7-8 with TRBJ2-7; the D segment may tentatively be TRBD1 or TRBD2, each giving 7 matched bases. The source is a human donor with aplastic anemia. Material for sequencing was sorted CD4+, CD8+, or CD8+CD57+ T cells (not recorded which) from PBMCs. In nucleotide form, the sequence is TGTGCCAGCAGCATGTCCAGGGGGGGCGAGCAGTACTTC. Translation gives CASSMSRGGEQYF.